This T cell receptor beta chain was identified during a study of CD8+ T cells in alopecia areata. This CDR3 region has 16 residues. Germline CDR1 reads SGHVS; CDR2 reads FNYEAQ. The V gene lost 5 bases and the J gene lost 1 base, with 14 bases spanning the gap. Treatment in this sample: oral pan-JAK inhibitor, 5-10 mg twice daily. Sequencing used cDNA as its template, made by extracting RNA and reverse transcribing it. Repertoires were generated with immunoSEQ multiplex PCR, while TCRdb's copy carries only in-frame clones and drops some. The sample has approximately 210,000 clones, roughly 70% seen once. This clone was picked up a small number of times.

This TCR was recovered from a human donor with alopecia areata. The genes are TRBV7-6 and TRBJ2-2; D may be TRBD1 (6 bases). The source material was CD4+ T cells sorted from blood, sampled between weeks 47 and 50, from a patient treated with tofacitinib. The chain's CDR3 is CASSPSGQLNTGELFF. CDR3 DNA: TGTGCCAGCAGCCCCTCCGGACAGCTGAACACCGGGGAGCTGTTTTTT.